A single sample gave rise to the 8 T cell receptor beta chains below, sequenced in a study of post-analysis software for immune sequencing data. Overall study results and limits: The study found TRBV5-6, TRBV5-1 and TRBV20-1 among about 5 TRBV segments more frequent in patients than controls.

These receptors lack a known antigen. Unique-molecular-identifier-tagged TCR beta cDNA libraries were used. TCRdb redid the calling of the PCR reads with MiXCR, one entry per CDR3 protein. The data hold about 540,000 distinct CDR3 sequences, with roughly 34% observed a single time. Sequenced: blood. Receptors originate from a girl aged 2-17 years with multiple sclerosis.

The chain has TRBV11-2 and TRBJ2-1, with 12 bases lining up with TRBD2. Germline values: CDR1 SGHAT, CDR2 FQNNGV. This CDR3 comprises 22 residues. Germline trimming cut 4 bases from V and 0 bases from J; bases unmatched to any gene: 19. CDR3 in DNA: TGTGCCAGCAGCTCCACGCTGACGACTAGCGGGGGCCCCAAGAGCTCCTACAATGAGCAGTTCTTC. The encoded protein is CASSSTLTTSGGPKSSYNEQFF.

The rearrangement joins TRBV5-1 to TRBJ1-2; 8 bases map to TRBD1. This CDR3 spans 15 amino acids. Germline values: CDR1 SGHRS, CDR2 YFSETQ. Germline trimming cut 4 bases from V and 4 bases from J; bases unmatched to any gene: 9. CDR3 in amino acids: CASSPWTGLIYGYTF. CDR3 coding DNA: TGCGCCAGCAGCCCCTGGACAGGGTTAATCTATGGCTACACCTTC. The whole variable domain, filled in from reference TRBV5-1 and TRBJ1-2, reads KAGVTQTPRYLIKTRGQQVTLSCSPISGHRSVSWYQQTPGQGLQFLFEYFSETQRNKGNFPGRFSGRQFSNSRSEMNVSTLELGDSALYLCASSPWTGLIYGYTFGSGTRLTVV.

The table lists this clonotype with a few counts. The genes are TRBV11-2 and TRBJ2-4; TRBD1 is a possible D gene (5 bases). The CDR3 totals 14 residues. Deletions cut 5 bases from V and 5 bases from J, with 13 bases between. The germline V gene has CDR1 SGHAT and CDR2 FQNNGV. The CDR3 spells CASSPLWGQNIQYF. The DNA for the CDR3 is TGTGCCAGCAGCCCCCTCTGGGGCCAAAACATTCAGTACTTC.

This chain joins TRBV24-1 and TRBJ1-2, with D unresolved. Per the germline V gene, CDR1 is KGHDR and CDR2 is SFDVKD. The CDR3 sequence is 16 residues long. V lost 5 bases and J 4 bases, leaving 19 bases between the germline ends. The CDR3 bases are TGTGCCACCAGTGCTCTGCACCCGAACGGGAGCTATGGCTACACCTTC. Protein product: CATSALHPNGSYGYTF.

This clonotype was counted a few times. V is TRBV6-6 and J is TRBJ2-3; D uncertain. V was shortened by 2 bases and J by 3 bases, with 15 bases between the two germline ends. CDR3 length: 16 amino acids. Germline V gene sequence: CDR1 MNHNY, CDR2 SVGAGI (reference sequence). The CDR3 region is CASSYPDGQLTDTQYF. Here the CDR3 DNA reads TGTGCCAGCAGTTACCCCGACGGGCAGTTAACAGATACGCAGTATTTT.

The rearrangement joins TRBV11-1 to TRBJ2-7, with TRBD2 matching 7 bases. With V trimmed by 5 bases and J by 4 bases, 11 bases remained unmatched. The CDR3 length is 15 residues. From germline, CDR1 is SGHAT and CDR2 FQDESV (reference sequence). The CDR3 sequence is CASSLSWEGRYEQYF. CDR3 DNA sequence: TGTGCCAGCAGCCTCTCTTGGGAGGGAAGGTACGAGCAGTACTTC.

V is TRBV24-1 and J is TRBJ2-5; 7 bases agree with TRBD1. V shed 3 bases, J shed 5 bases, and the junction held 8 bases outside the gene matches. The CDR3 is 15 residues long. CDR1 and CDR2 from the germline V gene are KGHDR and SFDVKD. The chain's CDR3 is CATSDPSGQWETQYF. The CDR3 nucleotides read TGTGCCACCAGTGATCCCTCGGGACAGTGGGAGACCCAGTACTTC.

J is TRBJ1-1 and V is TRBV5-1, with a weak D call TRBD1 (5 bases). This CDR3 is 16 amino acids long. The germline V and J ends were trimmed by 0 bases and 1 base, with 13 bases remaining between them. Germline CDR1 is SGHRS and CDR2 is YFSETQ. CDR3 nucleotides: TGCGCCAGCAGCTTGGAGGCCGCCGGGGGGAACACTGAAGCTTTCTTT. This translates into CASSLEAAGGNTEAFF.